These T cell receptor beta chains were read from a single sample in a study of shared clonotypes between healthy human individuals. TCRdb keeps only in-frame clones here, not all; method: immunoSEQ multiplex PCR. The data contain hundreds of thousands of clones, 90% to 96% of them seen just once; the ten biggest clones take up roughly 0.06%. The sequencing sample was made of naive CD4+ T cells sorted from blood. The receptors were sampled from a woman in her 30s in good health. The conserved cysteine and the conserved F or W are not part of the CDR3 here. The D gene is left open where the match is weak.

j_gene: TRBJ2-7; d_gene: .; v_gene: TRBV11-2; CDR3aa: ASSLPLVTNEQY
j_gene: TRBJ2-2; d_gene: .; v_gene: TRBV5-1; CDR3aa: ASSLVRGGGTGELF
j_gene: TRBJ1-4; d_gene: .; v_gene: TRBV5-6; CDR3aa: ASSLRVAGGKLF
j_gene: TRBJ2-3; d_gene: .; v_gene: TRBV5-4; CDR3aa: ASSQEEDTQY
j_gene: TRBJ2-7; d_gene: TRBD2; v_gene: TRBV29-1; CDR3aa: SVSLSGTYEQY
j_gene: TRBJ2-7; d_gene: TRBD2; v_gene: TRBV6-1; CDR3aa: ASRETSGLFSYEQY
j_gene: TRBJ2-7; d_gene: TRBD2; v_gene: TRBV27; CDR3aa: ASSSPSGGPTLSYEQY
j_gene: TRBJ1-2; d_gene: TRBD1; v_gene: TRBV18; CDR3aa: ASSWDSLSTGDGYT
j_gene: TRBJ2-1; d_gene: .; v_gene: TRBV7-7; CDR3aa: ASSLAGGSEQF
j_gene: TRBJ2-7; d_gene: TRBD2; v_gene: TRBV5-1; CDR3aa: ASSSSGSSYEQY
j_gene: TRBJ2-7; d_gene: .; v_gene: TRBV11-1; CDR3aa: ASSLSGSYEQY
j_gene: TRBJ2-1; d_gene: .; v_gene: TRBV10-3; CDR3aa: AISGTLNEQF
j_gene: TRBJ1-3; d_gene: .; v_gene: TRBV19; CDR3aa: ASTSFVSGNTIY
j_gene: TRBJ2-3; d_gene: .; v_gene: TRBV4-2; CDR3aa: ASSPRFSTDTQY
j_gene: TRBJ1-1; d_gene: .; v_gene: TRBV28; CDR3aa: ASSPGTISEAF
j_gene: TRBJ2-7; d_gene: .; v_gene: TRBV12-5; CDR3aa: ASGLANRRDLPRGQY
j_gene: TRBJ1-5; d_gene: TRBD1; v_gene: TRBV28; CDR3aa: ASSLMGQGVYQPQH
j_gene: TRBJ1-5; d_gene: TRBD1; v_gene: TRBV19; CDR3aa: ASSSWGNSGGSTFSNQPQH
j_gene: TRBJ1-5; d_gene: .; v_gene: TRBV2; CDR3aa: ASTQASKQPQH
j_gene: TRBJ1-5; d_gene: .; v_gene: TRBV27; CDR3aa: ASSLSVLSNQPQH
j_gene: TRBJ2-7; d_gene: .; v_gene: TRBV28; CDR3aa: ASSITGVYEQY
j_gene: TRBJ2-7; d_gene: TRBD1; v_gene: TRBV5-1; CDR3aa: ASRAGGPYEQY
j_gene: TRBJ1-6; d_gene: .; v_gene: TRBV30; CDR3aa: AWSAMMGNSPLH
j_gene: TRBJ2-7; d_gene: .; v_gene: TRBV6-8; CDR3aa: ASQQGGNEQY
j_gene: TRBJ1-1; d_gene: TRBD1; v_gene: TRBV29-1; CDR3aa: SVARGDNTEAF
j_gene: TRBJ2-1; d_gene: TRBD2; v_gene: TRBV5-1; CDR3aa: ASSFTIREGEQF
j_gene: TRBJ2-7; d_gene: .; v_gene: TRBV6-6; CDR3aa: ASSRYQGSYEQY
j_gene: TRBJ1-2; d_gene: TRBD1; v_gene: TRBV6-5; CDR3aa: ASSPGTDRYGYT
j_gene: TRBJ1-5; d_gene: .; v_gene: TRBV28; CDR3aa: ASSYPRWDGSYSNQPQH
j_gene: TRBJ2-3; d_gene: .; v_gene: TRBV6-5; CDR3aa: ASSYSIKDTQY
j_gene: TRBJ2-2; d_gene: TRBD2; v_gene: TRBV7-9; CDR3aa: ASSLRLAGQGGELF
j_gene: TRBJ1-5; d_gene: TRBD1; v_gene: TRBV28; CDR3aa: ASSLTGAVGNQPQH
j_gene: TRBJ2-1; d_gene: TRBD1; v_gene: TRBV14; CDR3aa: ASSQGWGTGYNEQF
j_gene: TRBJ1-3; d_gene: .; v_gene: TRBV5-4; CDR3aa: ASSSRGGAIY
j_gene: TRBJ2-7; d_gene: TRBD2; v_gene: TRBV4-1; CDR3aa: ASSHPKGTSGRPSYEQY
j_gene: TRBJ2-2; d_gene: .; v_gene: TRBV4-1; CDR3aa: ASSQILLTGELF
j_gene: TRBJ1-2; d_gene: .; v_gene: TRBV11-2; CDR3aa: ASSPTRDYGYT
j_gene: TRBJ2-5; d_gene: TRBD2; v_gene: TRBV28; CDR3aa: ASSLFGGRGETQY
j_gene: TRBJ1-5; d_gene: .; v_gene: TRBV27; CDR3aa: ASSSLTRGYNQPQH
j_gene: TRBJ2-7; d_gene: .; v_gene: TRBV28; CDR3aa: ASTTKGYEQY
j_gene: TRBJ2-7; d_gene: .; v_gene: TRBV6-1; CDR3aa: ASSAAPGPTGLEQY
j_gene: TRBJ2-7; d_gene: TRBD1; v_gene: TRBV19; CDR3aa: ASSIATGVYEQY
j_gene: TRBJ2-7; d_gene: TRBD1; v_gene: TRBV6-1; CDR3aa: ASGTVSEQY
j_gene: TRBJ2-7; d_gene: .; v_gene: TRBV30; CDR3aa: AWSASRTEIRYEQY
j_gene: TRBJ1-5; d_gene: .; v_gene: TRBV18; CDR3aa: ASSPSAGGHQPQH
j_gene: TRBJ1-1; d_gene: .; v_gene: TRBV5-1; CDR3aa: ASSLGGLNTEAF
j_gene: TRBJ2-3; d_gene: .; v_gene: TRBV27; CDR3aa: ASSVHDTQY
j_gene: TRBJ2-1; d_gene: TRBD2; v_gene: TRBV15; CDR3aa: ATSRDLGGRGRAYEQF
j_gene: TRBJ2-7; d_gene: TRBD2; v_gene: TRBV5-4; CDR3aa: ASSLGLAGDEQY
j_gene: TRBJ2-6; d_gene: TRBD2; v_gene: TRBV19; CDR3aa: ASSSTSGSSGANVLT
j_gene: TRBJ1-5; d_gene: .; v_gene: TRBV27; CDR3aa: ASSFLGQPQH
j_gene: .; d_gene: .; v_gene: TRBV20-1; CDR3aa: SARVGEQY
j_gene: TRBJ2-7; d_gene: TRBD2; v_gene: TRBV6-1; CDR3aa: ATLRLAGPNEQY
j_gene: TRBJ2-1; d_gene: .; v_gene: TRBV7-6; CDR3aa: ASSAGRNNNEQF
j_gene: TRBJ2-7; d_gene: TRBD1; v_gene: TRBV7-9; CDR3aa: ASSRRTGSSYEQY